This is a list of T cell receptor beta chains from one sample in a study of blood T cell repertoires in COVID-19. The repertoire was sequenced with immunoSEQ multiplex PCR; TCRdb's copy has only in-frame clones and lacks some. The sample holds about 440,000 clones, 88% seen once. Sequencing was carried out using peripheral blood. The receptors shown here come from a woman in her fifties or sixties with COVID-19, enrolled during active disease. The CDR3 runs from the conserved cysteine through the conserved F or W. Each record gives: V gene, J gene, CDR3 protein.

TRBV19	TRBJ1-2	CASSTSRDRAMGLGGYTF
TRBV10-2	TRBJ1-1	CASSESGLNTEAFF
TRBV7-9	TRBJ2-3	CASSLGTFTDTQYF
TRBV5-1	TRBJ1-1	CASSSGMDTEAFF
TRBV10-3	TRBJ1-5	CAISEGRFNQPQHF
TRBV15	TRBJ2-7	CATSREGGSSEQYF
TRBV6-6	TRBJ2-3	CASSPRLSDTQYF
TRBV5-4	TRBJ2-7	CASTSSGQEQYF
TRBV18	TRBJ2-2	CASSPLAGGHTGELFF
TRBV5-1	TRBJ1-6	CASSLALEALSPLHF
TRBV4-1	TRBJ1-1	CASSQVPGRGSEAFF